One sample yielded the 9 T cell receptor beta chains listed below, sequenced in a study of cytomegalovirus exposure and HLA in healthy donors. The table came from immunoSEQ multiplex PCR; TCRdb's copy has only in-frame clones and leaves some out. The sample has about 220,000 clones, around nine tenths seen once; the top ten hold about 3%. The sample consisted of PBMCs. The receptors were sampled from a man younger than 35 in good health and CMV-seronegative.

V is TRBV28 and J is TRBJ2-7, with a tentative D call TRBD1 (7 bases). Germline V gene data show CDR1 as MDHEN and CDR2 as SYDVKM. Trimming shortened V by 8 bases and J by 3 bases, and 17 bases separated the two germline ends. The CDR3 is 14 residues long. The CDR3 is CASEDAGQIYEQYF. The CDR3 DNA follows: TGTGCCAGCGAGGACGCGGGACAGATCTACGAGCAGTACTTC.

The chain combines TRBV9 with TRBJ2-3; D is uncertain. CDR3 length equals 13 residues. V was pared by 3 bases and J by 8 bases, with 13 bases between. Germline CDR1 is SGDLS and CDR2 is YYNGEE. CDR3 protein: CASSAGVGGTQYF. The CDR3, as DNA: TGTGCCAGCAGCGCCGGAGTGGGTGGTACGCAGTATTTT.

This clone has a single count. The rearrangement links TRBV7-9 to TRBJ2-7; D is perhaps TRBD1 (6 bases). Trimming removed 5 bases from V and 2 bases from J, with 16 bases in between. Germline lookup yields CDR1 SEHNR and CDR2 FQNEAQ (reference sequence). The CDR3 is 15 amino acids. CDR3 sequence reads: CASSALTGYPYEQYF. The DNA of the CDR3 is TGTGCCAGCAGCGCCCTAACAGGGTATCCCTACGAGCAGTACTTC.

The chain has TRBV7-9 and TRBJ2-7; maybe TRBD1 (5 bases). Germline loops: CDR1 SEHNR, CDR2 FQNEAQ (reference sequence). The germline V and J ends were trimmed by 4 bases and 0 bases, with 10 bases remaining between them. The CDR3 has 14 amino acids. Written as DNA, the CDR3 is TGTGCCAGCAGCTCGGAACAGGCCTCCTACGAGCAGTACTTC. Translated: CASSSEQASYEQYF.

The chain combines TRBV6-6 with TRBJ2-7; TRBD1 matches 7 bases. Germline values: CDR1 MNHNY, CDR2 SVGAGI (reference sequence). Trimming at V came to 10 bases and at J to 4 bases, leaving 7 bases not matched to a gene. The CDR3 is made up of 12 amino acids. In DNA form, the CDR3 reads TGTGCCACCGCAGGGGGAAAGTACGAGCAGTACTTC. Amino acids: CATAGGKYEQYF.

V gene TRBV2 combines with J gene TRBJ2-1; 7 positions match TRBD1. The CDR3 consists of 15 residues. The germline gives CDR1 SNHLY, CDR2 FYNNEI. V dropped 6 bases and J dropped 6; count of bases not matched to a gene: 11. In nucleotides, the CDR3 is TGTGCCAGCAGACCCGGGACAGACCATCTCAATGAGCAGTTCTTC. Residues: CASRPGTDHLNEQFF.

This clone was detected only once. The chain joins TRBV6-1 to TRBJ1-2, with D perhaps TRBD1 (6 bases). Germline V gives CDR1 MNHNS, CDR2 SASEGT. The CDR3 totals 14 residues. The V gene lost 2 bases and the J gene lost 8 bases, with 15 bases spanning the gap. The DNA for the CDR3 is TGTGCCAGCAGTGAACCCGGACAGTCAGGCGGCTACACCTTC. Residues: CASSEPGQSGGYTF.

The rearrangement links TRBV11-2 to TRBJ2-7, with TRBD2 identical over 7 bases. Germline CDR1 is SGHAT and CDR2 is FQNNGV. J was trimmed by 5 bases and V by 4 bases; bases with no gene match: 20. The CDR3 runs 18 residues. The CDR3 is CASSSTLGDPSGMHEQYF. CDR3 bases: TGTGCCAGCAGCTCTACCTTGGGGGATCCTAGCGGCATGCACGAGCAGTACTTC.

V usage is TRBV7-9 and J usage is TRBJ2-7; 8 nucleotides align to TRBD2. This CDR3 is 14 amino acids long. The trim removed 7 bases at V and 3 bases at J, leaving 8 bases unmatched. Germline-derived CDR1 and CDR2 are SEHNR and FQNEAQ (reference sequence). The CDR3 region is CASTQRESSYEQYF. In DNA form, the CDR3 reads TGTGCCAGCACTCAGCGGGAGTCTAGCTACGAGCAGTACTTC. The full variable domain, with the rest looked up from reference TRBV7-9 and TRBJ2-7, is DTGVSQNPRHKITKRGQNVTFRCDPISEHNRLYWYRQTLGQGPEFLTYFQNEAQLEKSRLLSDRFSAERPKGSFSTLEIQRTEQGDSAMYLCASTQRESSYEQYFGPGTRLTVT.